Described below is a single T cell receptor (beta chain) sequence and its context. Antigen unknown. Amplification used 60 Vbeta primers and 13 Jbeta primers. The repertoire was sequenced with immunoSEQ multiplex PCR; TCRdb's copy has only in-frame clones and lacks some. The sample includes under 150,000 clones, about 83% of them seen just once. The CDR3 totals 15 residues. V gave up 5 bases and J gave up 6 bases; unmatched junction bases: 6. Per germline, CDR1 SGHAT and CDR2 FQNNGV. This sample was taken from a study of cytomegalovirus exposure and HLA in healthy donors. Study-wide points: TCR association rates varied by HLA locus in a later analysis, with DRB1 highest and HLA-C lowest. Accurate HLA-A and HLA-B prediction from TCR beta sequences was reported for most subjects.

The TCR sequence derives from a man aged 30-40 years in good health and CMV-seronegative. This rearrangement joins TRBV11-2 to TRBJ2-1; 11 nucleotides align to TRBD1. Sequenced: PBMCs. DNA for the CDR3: TGTGCCAGCAGCCGGACAGGGGGCGCGGTCAATGAGCAGTTCTTC. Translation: CASSRTGGAVNEQFF.